This TCR beta chain was recovered during a study of blood T cell repertoires in COVID-19. Study-wide background: Samples representing acute and convalescent COVID-19 were sourced from the United States, Italy and Spain. PBMCs, B-cell-depleted T cells, or T cells provided the cDNA or gDNA that made up the material.

V shed 5 bases, J shed 5 bases, and the junction held 4 bases outside the gene matches. CDR3 length: 13 amino acids. The germline V gene has CDR1 LNHDA and CDR2 SQIVND (reference sequence). Symptom resolution, clearance, or two negative PCRs marked the recovered donors of Cohort 3. In the original processing: Amplification of reference gene primers was used by the study to estimate nucleated cell counts. Data came from immunoSEQ multiplex PCR; TCRdb stores just in-frame clones and leaves some out. V and J calls and clone size follow that table, whereas D and trimming were derived from the DNA. The sample includes some 320,000 clones, around 90% seen only once; the top ten take roughly 2.5%.

Source material: PBMCs or T cells enriched from blood (not recorded which). The gene calls are TRBV19 and TRBJ1-2; 8 bases line up with TRBD1. This receptor was identified in a man aged 55 to 70 who had recovered from COVID-19. The CDR3 bases are TGTGCCAGTAGTGCAGGGGGCTTTTATGGCTACACCTTC. It specifies CASSAGGFYGYTF.